This T cell receptor (beta chain) was captured in a study of T cells in Graves' hyperthyroidism and ophthalmopathy. Study conclusions and caveats: Progression to ophthalmopathy was predicted a median of 6.5 months early.

This clonotype occurred a few times. Its antigen is not identified. This CDR3 contains 16 residues. Germline CDR1 reads SGDLS; CDR2 reads YYNGEE. Trimming left V 3 bases short and J 0 bases short, with 13 bases between. TCR beta CDR3 regions were amplified from RNA transcripts. HTBI primers were employed in a first-round RT-PCR of the TCR CDR3. Each CDR3 protein gets one entry after TCRdb re-called the multiplex PCR reads with MiXCR. In the table there are hundreds of thousands of distinct CDR3 sequences, roughly 40% of which are singletons. V is TRBV9 and J is TRBJ1-3; D is perhaps TRBD1 (5 bases). Sample: blood. This clonotype originated in a man between 18 and 35 years old with Graves' hyperthyroidism. CDR3: CASSEPEGTSGNTIYF. The CDR3 nucleotides read TGTGCCAGCAGCGAGCCGGAGGGGACCTCTGGAAACACCATATATTTT. The whole variable domain, remainder taken from reference TRBV9 and TRBJ1-3, is DSGVTQTPKHLITATGQRVTLRCSPRSGDLSVYWYQQSLDQGLQFLIQYYNGEERAKGNILERFSAQQFPDLHSELNLSSLELGDSALYFCASSEPEGTSGNTIYFGEGSWLTVV.